The entry below describes one T cell receptor (beta chain). The CDR3 is 12 amino acids. The germline CDR1 and CDR2 sequences are MDHEN and SYDVKM. The V end was cut by 4 bases, the J end by 6 bases, with 9 bases between. TCRdb's table, derived via immunoSEQ multiplex PCR, lists solely in-frame clones and lacks some. The sample yields roughly 56,000 clones, around 90% seen once. This sample is drawn from a study of graft-versus-host responses after intestinal transplantation. The source is a human patient who received an intestinal transplant, so some T cells may come from the graft donor. The source material was PBMCs, sampled 118 to 130 days after intestinal transplantation. The J gene is TRBJ1-1, the V gene TRBV28; D remains ambiguous. The CDR3 nucleotides read TGTGCCAGCAGTTGGGAAGGCGCTGAAGCTTTCTTT. Residues: CASSWEGAEAFF.